These 16 T cell receptor beta chains came from one sample sequenced in a study of CD8 T cells in Susac syndrome. RNA was extracted with the RNeasy kit, and a quantity of roughly 0.45 to 1 ug was reverse transcribed using random hexamers. TCRdb re-analysed the immunoSEQ multiplex PCR reads in MiXCR, keeping a single row per CDR3 protein. The profile covers 100,000 to 150,000 distinct CDR3 sequences, with approximately 79% appearing a single time and 0.5% to 0.65% taken by the ten largest. Sequencing input: CD8+ T cells from PBMCs. Receptor source: a human donor with multiple sclerosis.

The chain employs TRBV20-1 and TRBJ1-2, with D hard to call. CDR3 size: 13 residues. From germline, CDR1 is DFQATT and CDR2 SNEGSKA (reference sequence). The V gene lost 1 base and the J gene lost 3 bases, with 9 bases spanning the gap. The CDR3 nucleotides read TGCAGTGCTAGAGGGGGAAGTGACTATGGCTACACCTTC. Translated: CSARGGSDYGYTF.

The V call is TRBV18, the J call TRBJ1-1; D gene uncertain. Per the germline V gene, CDR1 is KGHSH and CDR2 is LQKENI. Between the trimmed V and J ends, which lost 2 bases and 6 bases, there was a span of 10 bases. The CDR3 runs to 13 residues. The CDR3 here is CASSPGGWAEAFF. Here the CDR3 DNA reads TGTGCCAGCTCACCAGGAGGTTGGGCTGAAGCTTTCTTT.

V usage is TRBV2 and J usage is TRBJ1-4; 7 positions match TRBD1. The ends lost 4 bases at V and 7 bases at J; junction bases unmatched: 9. Germline CDR1 reads SNHLY; CDR2 reads FYNNEI. The length of the CDR3 is 15 residues. The CDR3 region has the DNA TGTGCCAGCAGTGGAGAGCTTGCAGGGGGTGAAAAACTGTTTTTT. This gives the protein CASSGELAGGEKLFF.

The chain is built from TRBV5-6 and TRBJ1-2; no reliable D call. CDR3 length equals 14 residues. V lost 2 bases and J 0 bases, leaving 8 bases between the germline ends. In germline, CDR1 is SGHDT, CDR2 YYEEEE. The CDR3 DNA reads TGTGCCAGCAGCTTTTGGGATACTAACTATGGCTACACCTTC. Protein product: CASSFWDTNYGYTF.

The rearrangement links TRBV4-3 to TRBJ2-2, with 9 bases that match TRBD2. The CDR3 runs 18 residues. V was pared by 0 bases and J by 2 bases, with 7 bases of the junction left unmatched. Germline CDR1 and CDR2: LGHNA and YSLEER. The CDR3 region is CASSQERASGKNTGELFF. The CDR3 DNA reads TGCGCCAGCAGCCAAGAGCGGGCTAGCGGGAAAAACACCGGGGAGCTGTTTTTT.

This clonotype occurred a few times. V and J are TRBV7-2 and TRBJ2-5; D is uncertain. Germline loops: CDR1 SGHTA, CDR2 FQGNSA. The CDR3 extends over 16 amino acids. V was pared by 0 bases and J by 7 bases, with 18 bases between. In DNA, the CDR3 is TGTGCCAGCAGCTTAGCTCCTATAACGGGTCCCAGGACCCAGTACTTC. Translating gives CASSLAPITGPRTQYF. Full variable domain (missing parts from reference TRBV7-2 and TRBJ2-5): GAGVSQSPSNKVTEKGKDVELRCDPISGHTALYWYRQSLGQGLEFLIYFQGNSAPDKSGLPSDRFSAERTGGSVSTLTIQRTQQEDSAVYLCASSLAPITGPRTQYFGPGTRLLVL.

This clonotype was observed once. Written as DNA, the CDR3 is TGCGCCAGCAGCCAAGATTGGGCTAGCGGGAGTTTTGAGCAGTTCTTC. Its protein is CASSQDWASGSFEQFF. The chain is built from TRBV4-3 and TRBJ2-1; 10 bases are a match to TRBD2. Germline trimming cut 0 bases from V and 9 bases from J; bases unmatched to any gene: 8. The CDR3 sequence is 16 residues long. CDR1 LGHNA and CDR2 YSLEER come from the germline V gene.

This chain uses TRBV7-2 with TRBJ2-2; D ambiguous. CDR1 is SGHTA, CDR2 FQGNSA, per germline. The CDR3 has 15 residues. Trimming removed 5 bases at V and 3 bases at J, with 13 bases between. CDR3 coding DNA: TGTGCCAGCAGCCCATCCGGACCATACACCGGGGAGCTGTTTTTT. Encoded protein: CASSPSGPYTGELFF.

CDR3 amino acids: CASSYSRSLDTQYF. The CDR3 coding sequence is TGTGCCAGCAGTTACTCTCGGAGCTTGGATACGCAGTATTTT. The V and J genes are TRBV6-5 and TRBJ2-3; no clear D. V was trimmed by 0 bases and J by 6 bases, leaving 10 bases between them. The CDR3 has 14 residues. Germline assignment: CDR1 MNHEY and CDR2 SVGAGI.

The V and J genes are TRBV19 and TRBJ1-5; no clear D. This CDR3 contains 15 residues. Germline V lookup: CDR1 LNHDA, CDR2 SQIVND (reference sequence). The ends were cut back, 2 bases at V and 7 bases at J, with 15 bases in the middle. The CDR3 DNA follows: TGTGCCAGTAGTATAACCGGGTTTACGGGGCAGCCCCAGCATTTT. Its protein is CASSITGFTGQPQHF.

This CDR3 reads CASSLGDQKDTEAFF. In DNA, the CDR3 is TGTGCCAGCAGCTTAGGGGACCAAAAGGACACTGAAGCTTTCTTT. The chain uses TRBV7-2 and TRBJ1-1, with D perhaps TRBD1 (5 bases). Trimming took off 1 base at V and 3 bases at J, with 12 bases between the two ends. This CDR3 has 15 amino acids. The germline V gene has CDR1 SGHTA and CDR2 FQGNSA.

V usage is TRBV27 and J usage is TRBJ2-7; no clear D. Trimming removed 3 bases at V and 2 bases at J, with 8 bases between. The CDR3 sequence is 13 residues long. CDR1 is MNHEY, CDR2 SMNVEV, per germline (reference sequence). The CDR3 nucleotides are TGTGCCAGCAGTTTGGGTGCCGCCTACGAGCAGTACGTC. It translates to CASSLGAAYEQYV.

This rearrangement joins TRBV6-1 to TRBJ1-2; a weak D match, TRBD1 (5 bases). Germline V CDR1 and CDR2: MNHNS, SASEGT. This CDR3 region has 14 residues. Trimming cost V 7 bases and J 0 bases, with 12 bases left between them. CDR3 protein: CASMTGTANYGYTF. CDR3 sequence (DNA): TGTGCCAGCATGACCGGGACCGCTAACTATGGCTACACCTTC.

The genes are TRBV7-8 and TRBJ2-3, with no clear D. Trimming took 4 bases from V and 4 from J, leaving 6 bases between them. The length of the CDR3 is 12 residues. Germline-derived CDR1 and CDR2 are SGHVS and FQNEAQ. The CDR3 coding sequence is TGTGCCAGCAGCTCCCTACCAGATACGCAGTATTTT. Amino acid sequence: CASSSLPDTQYF.

The gene calls are TRBV6-5 and TRBJ2-2; tentative D call: TRBD2 (7 bases). Germline V gives CDR1 MNHEY, CDR2 SVGAGI. V was pared by 4 bases and J by 6 bases, with 18 bases between. The CDR3 loop spans 16 amino acids. CDR3 DNA sequence: TGTGCCAGCAGTTCCCCTGGGGGGGGCCCCCCCGGGGAGCTGTTTTTT. Protein: CASSSPGGGPPGELFF.

V and J are TRBV28 and TRBJ1-5, with D unclear. There are 15 residues in the CDR3. The V end lost 6 bases, the J end lost 1 base, and 13 bases lay between the germline ends. Germline V gene sequence: CDR1 MDHEN, CDR2 SYDVKM. CDR3 region: CASSFLEESNQPQHF. The CDR3 DNA follows: TGTGCCAGCAGCTTTTTGGAAGAGAGCAATCAGCCCCAGCATTTT.